Listed below are T cell receptor beta chains from one sample, sequenced in a study of Ad26.COV2.S vaccination and SARS-CoV-2 variants. Only in-frame clones appear in the TCRdb table, and some are missing; sequencing was by immunoSEQ multiplex PCR. The table has some 340,000 clones, around four fifths seen once. Material: peripheral blood, obtained in a trial of Ad26.COV2.S vaccine versus placebo. All receptors derive from a person between 18 and 65 years old who received the Ad26.COV2.S COVID-19 vaccine or a placebo. Both conserved end residues are part of each CDR3. A D gene is named only where the DNA matches it firmly.

j_call	v_call	d_call	cdr3_aa	cdr3_nt
TRBJ2-2	TRBV18	-	CASSPPGTGLSGELFF	TGTGCCAGCTCACCACCAGGAACAGGGTTGTCCGGGGAGCTGTTTTTT
TRBJ1-6	TRBV4-1	TRBD1	CASSQGPRTGASSPLHF	TGCGCCAGCAGCCAAGGACCCCGGACAGGGGCGAGTTCACCCCTCCACTTT
TRBJ2-5	TRBV9	-	CASSVGGRSQETQYF	TGTGCCAGCAGCGTAGGGGGCAGGAGCCAAGAGACCCAGTACTTC
TRBJ1-2	TRBV5-4	-	CASSLDGFYGYTF	TGTGCCAGCAGCTTGGACGGATTCTATGGCTACACCTTC
TRBJ1-2	TRBV28	-	CASSSAGNYGYTF	TGTGCCAGCAGTTCGGCAGGGAACTATGGCTACACCTTC
TRBJ1-2	TRBV28	TRBD1	CASSYPRDRDNYGYTF	TGTGCCAGCAGCTACCCCCGGGACAGAGATAACTATGGCTACACCTTC
TRBJ2-1	TRBV24-1	TRBD2	CATSDPLAGGLYEQFF	TGTGCCACCAGTGACCCACTAGCGGGGGGGCTCTATGAGCAGTTCTTC
TRBJ2-5	TRBV9	-	CASSVDHGSGTQYF	TGTGCCAGCAGCGTAGATCATGGCAGTGGGACCCAGTACTTC
TRBJ1-3	TRBV18	-	CASSLGAVTSGNTIYF	TGTGCCAGCTCACTAGGTGCGGTGACCTCTGGAAACACCATATATTTT
TRBJ2-1	TRBV2	TRBD1	CASSRGRGSDNEQFF	TGTGCCAGCTCGAGGGGCAGGGGGAGTGACAATGAGCAGTTCTTC
TRBJ1-5	TRBV28	TRBD1	CASSATGSRQPQHF	TGTGCCAGCAGTGCGACAGGGTCACGACAGCCCCAGCATTTT
TRBJ2-5	TRBV7-3	TRBD1	CASSLGTGGRETQYF	TGTGCCAGCAGCCTCGGGACAGGGGGACGGGAGACCCAGTACTTC
TRBJ1-2	TRBV12-3/TRBV12-4	-	CASSLVQGNGYTF	TGTGCCAGCAGTTTGGTACAGGGCAATGGCTACACCTTC
TRBJ1-4	TRBV15	-	CATSRARLLTNEKLFF	TGTGCCACCAGCAGAGCCCGCCTTCTAACTAATGAAAAACTGTTTTTT
TRBJ1-2	TRBV9	TRBD1	CASSAGQGVANYGYTF	TGTGCCAGCAGCGCGGGACAGGGGGTAGCTAACTATGGCTACACCTTC
TRBJ1-2	TRBV5-6	TRBD1	CASSSRQGKWENGYTF	TGTGCCAGCAGCTCGAGACAGGGCAAATGGGAGAATGGCTACACCTTC
TRBJ2-5	TRBV29-1	-	CSVLLGGGGTQYF	TGCAGCGTTCTCCTGGGGGGGGGCGGTACCCAGTACTTC
TRBJ2-2	TRBV5-1	-	CASTLRANTGELFF	TGCGCCAGCACTCTACGGGCGAACACCGGGGAGCTGTTTTTT
TRBJ1-1	TRBV29-1	-	CSVDRGDTEAFF	TGCAGCGTTGACAGGGGTGACACTGAAGCTTTCTTT
TRBJ2-1	TRBV4-1	TRBD1	CASSQEDDRGYYNEQFF	TGCGCCAGCAGCCAAGAGGACGACAGGGGTTACTACAATGAGCAGTTCTTC
TRBJ2-5	TRBV5-1	TRBD1	CASSSGQGAGETQYF	TGCGCCAGCAGCTCCGGACAGGGGGCGGGGGAGACCCAGTACTTC
TRBJ1-4	TRBV7-9	-	CASSSTIGVGEKLFF	TGTGCCAGCAGCTCAACCATCGGGGTAGGGGAAAAACTGTTTTTT
TRBJ2-7	TRBV18	TRBD2	CASSPGGGGGYEQYF	TGTGCCAGCTCACCGGGTGGCGGGGGAGGCTACGAGCAGTACTTC
TRBJ1-1	TRBV12-5	-	CASGLGMTNTEAFF	TGTGCTAGTGGTTTGGGAATGACGAACACTGAAGCTTTCTTT
TRBJ1-2	TRBV11-2	-	CASSLFLFGSDHGYTF	TGTGCCAGCAGCTTATTCCTGTTCGGGAGCGACCATGGCTACACCTTC
TRBJ2-7	TRBV6-5	-	CASSRRTASAYEQYF	TGTGCCAGCAGCCGCAGGACAGCTTCAGCCTACGAGCAGTACTTC
TRBJ1-6	TRBV9	-	CASSATVVTATNSPLHF	TGTGCCAGCAGCGCGACGGTGGTGACGGCCACCAATTCACCCCTCCACTTT